This T cell receptor beta chain was recovered during a study of blood T cells in healthy people across ages. Total RNA amounts of at least 6 micrograms were extracted per sample. The V segment lost 6 bases and the J segment 6 bases; nucleotides outside the gene matches: 10. The CDR3 length is 14 residues. Together with a sample-barcoded 5' primer, a J-beta primer mix was included in a second PCR lasting about 6 to 11 cycles. Through a template-switch adaptor with 12 random nucleotides, each cDNA molecule received a tag. Each sample provided no less than 2.5 million CDR3-containing paired-end reads. TCRdb used MiXCR to reprocess the 5' RACE reads, holding one entry per CDR3 protein. The data hold just over 1 million distinct CDR3 sequences, with 40% to 45% observed a single time. This clonotype appeared a few times.

The sample consisted of blood. The genes are TRBV12-3 or TRBV12-4 and TRBJ2-7; 8 bases fit TRBD2. The origin of this receptor is a woman aged 60-75 years in good health. The CDR3 DNA sequence: TGTGCCAGCAGAGACAGCGGGAGTTCGGGCGAGCAGTACTTC. Translating it yields CASRDSGSSGEQYF.